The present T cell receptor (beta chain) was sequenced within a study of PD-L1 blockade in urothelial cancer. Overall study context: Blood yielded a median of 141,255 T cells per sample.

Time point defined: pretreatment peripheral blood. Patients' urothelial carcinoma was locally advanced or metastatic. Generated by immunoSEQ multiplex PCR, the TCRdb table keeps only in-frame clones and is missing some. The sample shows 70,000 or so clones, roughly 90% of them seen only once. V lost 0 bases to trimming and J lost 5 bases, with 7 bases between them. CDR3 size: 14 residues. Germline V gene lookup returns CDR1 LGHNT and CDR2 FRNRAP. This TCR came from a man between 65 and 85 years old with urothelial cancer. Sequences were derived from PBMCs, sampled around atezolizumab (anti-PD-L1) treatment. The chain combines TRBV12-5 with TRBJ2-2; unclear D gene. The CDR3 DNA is TGTGCTAGTGGTTTGGTAGCCCGAACCGGGGAGCTGTTTTTT. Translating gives CASGLVARTGELFF.